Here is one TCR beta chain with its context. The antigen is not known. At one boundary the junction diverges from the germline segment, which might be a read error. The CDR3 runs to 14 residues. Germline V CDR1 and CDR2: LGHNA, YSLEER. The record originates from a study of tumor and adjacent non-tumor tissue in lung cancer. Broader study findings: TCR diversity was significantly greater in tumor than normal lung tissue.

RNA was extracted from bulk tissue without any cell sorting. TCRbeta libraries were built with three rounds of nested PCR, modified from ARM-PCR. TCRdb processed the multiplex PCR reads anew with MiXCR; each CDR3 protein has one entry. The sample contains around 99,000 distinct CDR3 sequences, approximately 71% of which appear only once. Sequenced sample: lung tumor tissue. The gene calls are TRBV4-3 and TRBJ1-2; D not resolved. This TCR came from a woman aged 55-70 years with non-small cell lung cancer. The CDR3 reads CASSQDPQTLSHAF. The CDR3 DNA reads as TGTGCCAGCAGCCAAGATCCCCAGACTTTGAGCCACGCCTTC.